This is a list of T cell receptor beta chains from one sample in a study of Graves' ophthalmopathy and Graves' hyperthyroidism. Using its own MiXCR run on the multiplex PCR reads, TCRdb lists one record per CDR3 protein. The table records about 660,000 distinct CDR3 sequences, under 50% of them present only once. The sample comprised peripheral blood. The receptors shown here come from an adult man with Graves' ophthalmopathy. Both conserved end residues are part of each CDR3. The order of the fields is J gene, V gene, clone size, D gene, CDR3 DNA, CDR3 protein. D genes are given only for firm matches. The listing skips clone size in some rows; elsewhere it reads once, few, many or a size class.

>TRBJ1-4|TRBV7-3|NA|TRBD1
TGTGCCAGCAGCCCCGGGACAGGGGAAGGAGGTCGTCACCTGGGTCGAAAAAAACTGTTTTTT
CASSPGTGEGGRHLGRKKLFF
>TRBJ2-7|TRBV6-4|NA|TRBD2
TGTGCCAGCAGTTTCGGACTAGCGGGACCCTACGAGCAGTACTTC
CASSFGLAGPYEQYF
>TRBJ2-7|TRBV7-2|few|NA
TGTGCCAGCAGCAACAGGACAGTATGGGGGGAGCAGTACTTC
CASSNRTVWGEQYF
>TRBJ1-5|TRBV10-2|NA|NA
TGTGCCAGCAGTTACTCGGTTGGACAGCCCCAGCATTTT
CASSYSVGQPQHF
>TRBJ1-2|TRBV4-1|many|NA
TGCGCCAGCAGCCACCCTCCTACACGGTGGTATGGCTACACCTTC
CASSHPPTRWYGYTF
>TRBJ1-5|TRBV20-1|NA|NA
TGCAGTGCTAGAAAGGGGGATAATCAGCCCCAGCATTTT
CSARKGDNQPQHF
>TRBJ2-2|TRBV9|few|TRBD2
TGTGCCAGCAGCTCGGGGGGGCCCGGGGAGCTGTTTTTT
CASSSGGPGELFF
>TRBJ2-5|TRBV5-5|many|TRBD1
TGTGCCAGCAGCCCGACAGGGAGAATGGAGACCCAGTACTTC
CASSPTGRMETQYF
>TRBJ2-2|TRBV29-1|NA|TRBD1
TGCAGCGTTGAAGACGGGACAGGGTCGGGCGGGGAGCTGTTTTTT
CSVEDGTGSGGELFF
>TRBJ2-7|TRBV10-3|many|TRBD2
TGTGCCATCAGTGATTCGAGCGGGAGGGCGAACTACGAGCAGTACTTC
CAISDSSGRANYEQYF
>TRBJ1-2|TRBV5-1|NA|NA
TGCGCCAGCAGCTTTTCAGGCGGTAACTATGGCTACACCTTC
CASSFSGGNYGYTF
>TRBJ1-4|TRBV12-3/TRBV12-4|NA|NA
TGTGCCAGCAGTTTCAGGGGAGGAGGCACTGAAAAACTGTTTTTT
CASSFRGGGTEKLFF
>TRBJ2-7|TRBV11-1|many|NA
TGTGCCAGCAGCTTCAGAGCCTACGAGCAGTACTTC
CASSFRAYEQYF
>TRBJ2-5|TRBV12-3/TRBV12-4|many|NA
TGTGCCAGCAGCCTGACAGTATCTCAAGAGACCCAGTACTTC
CASSLTVSQETQYF
>TRBJ2-5|TRBV24-1|NA|NA
TGTGCCATCAGTGCGACCCTCGGGGAGACCCAGTACTTC
CAISATLGETQYF
>TRBJ2-5|TRBV12-3/TRBV12-4|many|NA
TGTGCCAGCAGCAAGCCAGGCCTACAAGAGACCCAGTACTTC
CASSKPGLQETQYF
>TRBJ1-5|TRBV25-1|NA|TRBD1
TGCGCCAGCAGCCAGGCACAGGGGCCGGGGGGCAATCAGCCCCAGCATTTT
CASSQAQGPGGNQPQHF
>TRBJ1-5|TRBV10-3|NA|NA
TGTGCCAGCAGGAGGGACACCGGACGCAATCAGCCCCAGCATTTT
CASRRDTGRNQPQHF